These T cell receptor beta chains were read from a single sample in a study of CD8 T cells in ankylosing spondylitis. TCRdb re-called the 5' RACE reads with MiXCR, one entry per CDR3 protein. Of around 320,000 distinct CDR3 sequences in the sample, less than 25% were seen once. Specimen: blood, either unsorted or a sorted T cell fraction (not recorded which). The receptors stem from a female donor with ankylosing spondylitis or in good health (not recorded which). CDR3s leave out the opening cysteine and the closing phenylalanine or tryptophan.

j_call v_call cdr3_aa
TRBJ1-1 TRBV11-2 ASSLLGGGGTEAF
TRBJ1-5 TRBV20-1 SARRGDQPQH
TRBJ2-3 TRBV28 ASSSARTSSADTQY
TRBJ2-3 TRBV7-6 ASSLGSWRDTQY
TRBJ2-7 TRBV5-1 ASSSSGDRVHEQY
TRBJ2-3 TRBV6-4 ASSDSQTDTQY
TRBJ2-1 TRBV11-2 ASSLGGSGIYNEQF
TRBJ1-4 TRBV29-1 SVQGDEKLF
TRBJ2-7 TRBV10-3 AIGTSYEQY
TRBJ2-7 TRBV19 ASSTPGLATYEQY
TRBJ1-1 TRBV7-8 ASSLAVRPNTEAF
TRBJ2-1 TRBV7-9 ASTESTYNEQF
TRBJ2-2 TRBV5-6 ASSSTGSPNTGELF
TRBJ1-1 TRBV20-1 SASGNTEAF
TRBJ2-7 TRBV4-3 ASSQDRGYEQY
TRBJ2-3 TRBV5-1 ASSLAGAVGTDTQY
TRBJ2-1 TRBV29-1 SVEGTYNEQF
TRBJ2-7 TRBV20-1 SASSSGSSGRVGEQY
TRBJ2-5 TRBV30 ASTVTKETQY
TRBJ1-1 TRBV30 AWSVSGGITEAF
TRBJ1-2 TRBV28 ASSLPASYGYT
TRBJ1-5 TRBV20-1 SATGGTYSNQPQH
TRBJ2-5 TRBV28 ASSLITGGRETQY
TRBJ2-7 TRBV9 ASSFAGLAGGAEQY